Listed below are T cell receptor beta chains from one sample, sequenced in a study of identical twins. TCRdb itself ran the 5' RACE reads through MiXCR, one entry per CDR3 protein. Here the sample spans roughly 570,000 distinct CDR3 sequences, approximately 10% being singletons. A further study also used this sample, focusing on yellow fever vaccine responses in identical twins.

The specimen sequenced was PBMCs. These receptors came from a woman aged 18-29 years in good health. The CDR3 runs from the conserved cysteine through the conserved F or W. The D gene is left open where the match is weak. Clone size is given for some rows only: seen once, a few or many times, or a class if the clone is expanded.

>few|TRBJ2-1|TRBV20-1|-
CSARDLRSSQGSNNEQFF
TGCAGTGCTAGAGATTTAAGGTCGTCGCAGGGGTCAAACAATGAGCAGTTCTTC
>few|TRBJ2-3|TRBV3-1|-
CASSPYRTDTQYF
TGTGCCAGCAGCCCTTATCGGACAGATACGCAGTATTTT
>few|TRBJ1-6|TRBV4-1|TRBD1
CASSQGDRGLRNSPLHF
TGCGCCAGCAGCCAAGGTGACAGGGGGTTGAGGAATTCACCCCTCCACTTT
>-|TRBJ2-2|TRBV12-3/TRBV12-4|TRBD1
CASNSDRSGELFF
TGTGCCAGCAACTCGGACAGGTCCGGGGAGCTGTTTTTT
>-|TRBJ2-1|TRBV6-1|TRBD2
CASSPGTSGSLEQFF
TGTGCCAGCAGCCCCGGGACTAGCGGGAGTCTTGAGCAGTTCTTC
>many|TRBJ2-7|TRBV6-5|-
CASSSPTLAAYEQYF
TGTGCCAGCAGTTCCCCTACCCTAGCAGCTTACGAGCAGTACTTC
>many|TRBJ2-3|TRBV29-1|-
CSVDGRATDTQYF
TGCAGCGTTGATGGCAGGGCCACAGATACGCAGTATTTT
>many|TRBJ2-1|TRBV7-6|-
CASSSRGLSGDEQFF
TGTGCCAGCAGCTCGAGGGGACTCTCTGGCGATGAGCAGTTCTTC
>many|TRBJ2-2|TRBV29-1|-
CSVGRGGELFF
TGCAGCGTTGGACGGGGCGGGGAGCTGTTTTTT
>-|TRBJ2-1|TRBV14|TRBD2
CASSQAGTSHEQFF
TGTGCCAGCAGCCAGGCCGGGACTAGCCATGAGCAGTTCTTC
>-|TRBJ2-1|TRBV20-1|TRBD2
CSATKLAGDVYNEQFF
TGCAGTGCTACGAAACTAGCGGGGGACGTCTACAATGAGCAGTTCTTC
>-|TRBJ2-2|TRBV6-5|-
CASSYNPIARANTGELFF
TGTGCCAGCAGTTACAATCCTATTGCCAGGGCGAACACCGGGGAGCTGTTTTTT
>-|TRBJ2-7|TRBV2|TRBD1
CASSGPDRAPYEQYF
TGTGCCAGCAGCGGTCCCGACAGGGCCCCCTACGAGCAGTACTTC
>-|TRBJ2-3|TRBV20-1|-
CSARGLHSTDTQYF
TGCAGTGCTAGAGGCTTACATAGCACAGATACGCAGTATTTT
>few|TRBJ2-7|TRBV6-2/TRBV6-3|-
CASSQERKSYEQYF
TGTGCCAGCAGCCAGGAGAGGAAATCCTACGAGCAGTACTTC
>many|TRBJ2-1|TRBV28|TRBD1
CASSPYWTGGGNEQFF
TGTGCCAGCAGTCCATACTGGACAGGGGGAGGGAATGAGCAGTTCTTC
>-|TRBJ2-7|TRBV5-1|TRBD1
CASSPTWTGAEQYF
TGCGCCAGCAGCCCAACCTGGACAGGGGCCGAGCAGTACTTC
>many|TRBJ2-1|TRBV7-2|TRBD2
CASSLAMREGRNEQFF
TGTGCCAGCAGCTTAGCGATGCGGGAGGGCCGGAATGAGCAGTTCTTC
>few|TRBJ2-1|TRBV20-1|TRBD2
CSAKTGTSDTKQFF
TGCAGTGCTAAAACCGGGACTAGCGATACTAAGCAGTTCTTC
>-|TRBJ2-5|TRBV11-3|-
CASSRGTIGETQYF
TGTGCCAGCAGCAGAGGGACCATCGGGGAGACCCAGTACTTC
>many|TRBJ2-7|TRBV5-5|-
CASSQEGGHQYF
TGTGCCAGCAGCCAGGAGGGAGGTCATCAGTACTTC
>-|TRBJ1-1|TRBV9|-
CASSPRGQGFSEAFF
TGTGCCAGCAGCCCCCGGGGCCAGGGATTTTCTGAAGCTTTCTTT
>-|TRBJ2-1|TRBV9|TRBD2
CASSVVPGGPEQFF
TGTGCCAGCAGCGTAGTACCGGGAGGGCCTGAGCAGTTCTTC
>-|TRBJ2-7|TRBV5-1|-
CASRTGGGREQYF
TGCGCCAGCCGAACCGGAGGGGGGAGGGAGCAGTACTTC
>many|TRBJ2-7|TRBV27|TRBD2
CASSSYLGLVGYEQYF
TGTGCCAGCAGTTCTTACCTTGGACTAGTTGGATACGAGCAGTACTTC
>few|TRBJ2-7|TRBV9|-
CASSQGGNYEQYF
TGTGCCAGCAGCCAGGGGGGGAACTACGAGCAGTACTTC
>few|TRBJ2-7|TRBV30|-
CAWSGQRWAYEQYF
TGTGCCTGGAGTGGACAGCGGTGGGCCTACGAGCAGTACTTC
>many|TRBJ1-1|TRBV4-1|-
CASSPPGEGMNTEAFF
TGCGCCAGCAGCCCCCCCGGGGAGGGCATGAACACTGAAGCTTTCTTT
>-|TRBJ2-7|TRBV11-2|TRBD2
CASSLDGDYFNEQYF
TGTGCCAGCAGCTTAGATGGGGACTATTTCAACGAGCAGTACTTC
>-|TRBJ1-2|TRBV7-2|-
CASSLALGGRSYTF
TGTGCCAGCAGCTTAGCGCTGGGGGGCAGGAGCTACACCTTC
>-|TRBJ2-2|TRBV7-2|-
CASSLNREYNGELFF
TGTGCCAGCAGCTTAAATCGGGAGTATAACGGGGAGCTGTTTTTT
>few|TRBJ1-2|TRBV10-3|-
CAISDSQGDIEGYTF
TGTGCCATCAGTGATAGTCAGGGCGATATCGAGGGCTACACCTTC
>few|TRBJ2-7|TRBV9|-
CASIEGGPIREQYF
TGTGCCAGCATTGAGGGGGGGCCTATAAGGGAGCAGTACTTC
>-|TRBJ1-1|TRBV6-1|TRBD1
CASRPDRGTEAFF
TGTGCCAGCAGGCCCGACAGGGGCACTGAAGCTTTCTTT
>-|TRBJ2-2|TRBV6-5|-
CASSYSGANTGELFF
TGTGCCAGCAGTTACTCGGGGGCGAACACCGGGGAGCTGTTTTTT
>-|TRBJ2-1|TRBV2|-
CASRSRWATLPFF
TGTGCCAGCAGGTCAAGGTGGGCGACCCTCCCGTTCTTC
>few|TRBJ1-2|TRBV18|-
CASSLDVLYGYTF
TGTGCCAGCTCACTCGACGTCCTCTATGGCTACACCTTC
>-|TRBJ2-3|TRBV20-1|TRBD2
CSASTSGGRDTQYF
TGCAGTGCTAGTACTAGCGGAGGACGGGATACGCAGTATTTT